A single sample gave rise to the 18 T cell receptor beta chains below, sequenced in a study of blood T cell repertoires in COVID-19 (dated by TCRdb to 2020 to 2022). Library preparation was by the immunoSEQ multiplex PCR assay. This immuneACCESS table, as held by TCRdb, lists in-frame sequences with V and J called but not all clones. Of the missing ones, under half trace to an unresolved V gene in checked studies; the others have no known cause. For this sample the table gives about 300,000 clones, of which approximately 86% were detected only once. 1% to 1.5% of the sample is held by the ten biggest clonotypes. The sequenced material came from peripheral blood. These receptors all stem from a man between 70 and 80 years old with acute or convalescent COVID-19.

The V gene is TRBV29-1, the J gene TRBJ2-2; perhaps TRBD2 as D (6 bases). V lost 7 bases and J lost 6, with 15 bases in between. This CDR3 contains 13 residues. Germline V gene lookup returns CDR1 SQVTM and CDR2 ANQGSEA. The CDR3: CSAGRGDPGELFF. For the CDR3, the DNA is TGCAGCGCCGGGAGAGGGGATCCCGGGGAGCTGTTTTTT.

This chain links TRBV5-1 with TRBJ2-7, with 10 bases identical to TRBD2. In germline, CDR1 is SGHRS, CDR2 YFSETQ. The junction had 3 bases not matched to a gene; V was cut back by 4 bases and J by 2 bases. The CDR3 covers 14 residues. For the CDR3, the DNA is TGCGCCAGCAGCCCCGGGACTAGCGCCTACGAGCAGTACTTC. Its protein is CASSPGTSAYEQYF.

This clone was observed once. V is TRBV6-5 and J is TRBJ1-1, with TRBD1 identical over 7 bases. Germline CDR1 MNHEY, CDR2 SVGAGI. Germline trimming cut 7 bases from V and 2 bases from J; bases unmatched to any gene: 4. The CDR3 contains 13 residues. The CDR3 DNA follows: TGTGCCAGCAACCGACAGGGTAACACTGAAGCTTTCTTT. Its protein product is CASNRQGNTEAFF.

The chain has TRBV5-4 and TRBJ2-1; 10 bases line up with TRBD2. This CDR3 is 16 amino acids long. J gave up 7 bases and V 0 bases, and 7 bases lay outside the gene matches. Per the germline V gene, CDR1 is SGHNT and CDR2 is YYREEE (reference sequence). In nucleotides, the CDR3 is TGTGCCAGCAGCTTGGTCGCTAGCGGGGGAGGAAATGAGCAGTTCTTC. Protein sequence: CASSLVASGGGNEQFF.

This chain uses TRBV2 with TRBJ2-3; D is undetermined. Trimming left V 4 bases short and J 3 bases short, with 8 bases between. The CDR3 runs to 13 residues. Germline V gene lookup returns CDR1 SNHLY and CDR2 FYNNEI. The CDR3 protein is CASSGQATDTQYF. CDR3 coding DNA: TGTGCCAGCAGTGGGCAGGCAACAGATACGCAGTATTTT.

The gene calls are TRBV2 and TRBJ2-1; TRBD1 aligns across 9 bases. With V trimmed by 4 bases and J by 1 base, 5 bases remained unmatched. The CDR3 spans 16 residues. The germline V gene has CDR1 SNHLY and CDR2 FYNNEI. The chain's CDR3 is CASSVRGTGSYNEQFF. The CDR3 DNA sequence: TGTGCCAGCAGTGTACGCGGGACAGGGTCCTACAATGAGCAGTTCTTC.

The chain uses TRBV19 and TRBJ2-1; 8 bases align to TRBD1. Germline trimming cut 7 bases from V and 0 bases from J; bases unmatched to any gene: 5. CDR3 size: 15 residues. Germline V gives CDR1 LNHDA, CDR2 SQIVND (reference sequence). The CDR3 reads CASIDRGNSYNEQFF. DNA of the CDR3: TGTGCCAGTATTGACAGGGGTAACTCCTACAATGAGCAGTTCTTC.

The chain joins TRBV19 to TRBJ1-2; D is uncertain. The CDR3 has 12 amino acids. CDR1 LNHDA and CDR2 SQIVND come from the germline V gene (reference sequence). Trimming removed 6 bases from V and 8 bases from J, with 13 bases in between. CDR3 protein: CASSPRRGGYTF. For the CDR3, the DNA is TGTGCCAGTAGCCCCCGCCGGGGAGGCTACACCTTC.

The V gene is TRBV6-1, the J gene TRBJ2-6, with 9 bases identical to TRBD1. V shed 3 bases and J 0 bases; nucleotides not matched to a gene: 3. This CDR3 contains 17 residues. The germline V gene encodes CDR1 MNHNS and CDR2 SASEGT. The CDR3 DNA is TGTGCCAGCAGTGAGACAGGGGGTTACTCTGGGGCCAACGTCCTGACTTTC. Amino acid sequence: CASSETGGYSGANVLTF.

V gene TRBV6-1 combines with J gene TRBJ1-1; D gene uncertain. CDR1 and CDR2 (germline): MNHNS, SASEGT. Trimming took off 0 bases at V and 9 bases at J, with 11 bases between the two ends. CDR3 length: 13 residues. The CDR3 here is CASSEAPFGKAFF. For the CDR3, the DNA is TGTGCCAGCAGTGAAGCCCCTTTCGGTAAAGCTTTCTTT.

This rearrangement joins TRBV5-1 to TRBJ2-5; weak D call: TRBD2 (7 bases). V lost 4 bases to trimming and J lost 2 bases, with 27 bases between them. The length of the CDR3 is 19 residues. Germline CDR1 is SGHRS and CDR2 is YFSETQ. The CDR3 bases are TGCGCCAGCAGCGTCCCTTCTAGCGTAGAAGGGGGGGTACAAGAGACCCAGTACTTC. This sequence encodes CASSVPSSVEGGVQETQYF.

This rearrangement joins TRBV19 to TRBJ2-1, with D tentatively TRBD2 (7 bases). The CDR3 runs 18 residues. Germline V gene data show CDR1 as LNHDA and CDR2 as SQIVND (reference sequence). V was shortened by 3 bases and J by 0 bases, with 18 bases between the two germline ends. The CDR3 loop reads CASSIGGPSESSYNEQFF. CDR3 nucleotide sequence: TGTGCCAGTAGTATCGGGGGGCCTAGTGAGAGCTCCTACAATGAGCAGTTCTTC.

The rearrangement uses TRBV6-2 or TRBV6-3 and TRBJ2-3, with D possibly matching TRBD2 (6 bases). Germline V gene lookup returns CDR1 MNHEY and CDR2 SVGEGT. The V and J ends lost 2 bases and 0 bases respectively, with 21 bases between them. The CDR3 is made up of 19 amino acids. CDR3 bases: TGTGCCAGCAGTTACACACTTACTGACTTCCGGGGGAGCACAGATACGCAGTATTTT. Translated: CASSYTLTDFRGSTDTQYF.

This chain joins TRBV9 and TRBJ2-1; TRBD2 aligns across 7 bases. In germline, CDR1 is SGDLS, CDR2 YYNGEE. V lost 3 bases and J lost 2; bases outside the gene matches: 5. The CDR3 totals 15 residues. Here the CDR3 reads CASSGQAGTYNEQFF. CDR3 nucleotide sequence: TGTGCCAGCAGCGGACAAGCGGGGACCTACAATGAGCAGTTCTTC.

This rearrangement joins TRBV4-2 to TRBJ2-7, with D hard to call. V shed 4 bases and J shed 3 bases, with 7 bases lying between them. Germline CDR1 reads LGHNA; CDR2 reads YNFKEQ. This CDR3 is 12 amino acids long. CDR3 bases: TGTGCCAGCAGCCCCCCGAGCTACGAGCAGTACTTC. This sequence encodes CASSPPSYEQYF.

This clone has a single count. The DNA for the CDR3 is TGTGCCAGCAGTTTGGTGGGGACACTTCTAGCCAAAAACATTCAGTACTTC. Its protein product is CASSLVGTLLAKNIQYF. This chain links TRBV6-2 or TRBV6-3 with TRBJ2-4; D perhaps matches TRBD1 (6 bases). The CDR3 has 17 amino acids. Germline-derived CDR1 and CDR2 are MNHEY and SVGEGT. V dropped 4 bases and J dropped 0 bases, with 16 bases sitting between them.

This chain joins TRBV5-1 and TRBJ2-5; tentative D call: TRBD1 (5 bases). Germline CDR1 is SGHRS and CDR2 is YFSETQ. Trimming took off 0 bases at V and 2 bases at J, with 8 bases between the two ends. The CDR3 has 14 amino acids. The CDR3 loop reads CASSLGGTQETQYF. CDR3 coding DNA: TGCGCCAGCAGCTTGGGGGGCACGCAAGAGACCCAGTACTTC.

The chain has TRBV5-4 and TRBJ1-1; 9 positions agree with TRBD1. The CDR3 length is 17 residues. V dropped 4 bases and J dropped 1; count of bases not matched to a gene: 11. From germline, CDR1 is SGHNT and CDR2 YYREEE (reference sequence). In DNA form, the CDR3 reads TGTGCCAGCAGCCGATTGGGGGGGACAGGGACGAACACTGAAGCTTTCTTT. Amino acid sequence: CASSRLGGTGTNTEAFF.